Presented here are 14 T cell receptor beta chains from one specimen sequenced in a study of graft-versus-host responses after intestinal transplantation (dated by TCRdb to 2020 to 2023). Their antigens are not known. Receptor amplification or capture employed the immunoSEQ multiplex PCR assay. TCRdb retrieved this table from immuneACCESS and kept in-frame rearrangements only. Not all clones are present; in checked studies, unresolved V genes account for under half, and no reason is known for the remainder. Within this sample are roughly 120,000 clones, with about nine tenths of them counted one time only. The ten largest clonotypes hold roughly 0.17% of the sample. Sample time point, as interpreted from the label and publication: cells obtained before transplantation from donor or recipient. Sample: unstimulated CD4+ T cells sorted from spleen or lymph node cells, taken before intestinal transplant. Receptor source: a human donor who received an intestinal transplant.

The chain recombines TRBV5-4 with TRBJ2-1, with D possibly matching TRBD1 (7 bases). Germline V gene lookup returns CDR1 SGHNT and CDR2 YYREEE (reference sequence). V lost 3 bases, J lost 6 bases, and 19 bases lay in between. The CDR3 runs to 16 residues. This CDR3 reads CASSSLEGAGSNEQFF. The CDR3 DNA sequence: TGTGCCAGCAGCTCGTTAGAGGGGGCGGGGTCCAATGAGCAGTTCTTC.

This clone has just one count. The chain joins TRBV28 to TRBJ2-1; no definite D call. Per germline, CDR1 MDHEN and CDR2 SYDVKM. The CDR3 loop spans 14 amino acids. The V end was cut by 3 bases, the J end by 1 base, with 7 bases between. The CDR3 loop is CASSFLESYNEQFF. The CDR3 DNA reads TGTGCCAGCAGTTTTCTCGAGTCCTACAATGAGCAGTTCTTC.

The rearrangement uses TRBV2 and TRBJ2-2; 10 nucleotides line up with TRBD2. V lost 4 bases to trimming and J lost 0 bases; unmatched junction nucleotides: 5. The CDR3 spans 17 residues. CDR1 and CDR2 from the germline V gene are SNHLY and FYNNEI. The chain's CDR3 is CASSGDSGRTNTGELFF. In DNA form, the CDR3 reads TGTGCCAGCAGTGGGGATAGCGGGAGGACGAACACCGGGGAGCTGTTTTTT.

A word on this clone: The junction and the germline gene differ at one end; a read error may be behind it. This sequence joins TRBV29-1 and TRBJ1-1; weak D call: TRBD1 (5 bases). This CDR3 spans 16 amino acids. The germline CDR1 and CDR2 sequences are SQVTM and ANQGSEA. Here the CDR3 reads CSAVPKIGVTNAEAFF. CDR3 DNA sequence: TGCAGCGCTGTCCCCAAAATAGGGGTAACGAACGCTGAAGCTTTCTTT.

This clone was observed a few times. The chain has TRBV7-9 and TRBJ2-1; the match to TRBD1 covers 10 bases. Looked up from germline, CDR1 is SEHNR and CDR2 is FQNEAQ (reference sequence). The CDR3 runs to 14 residues. The V segment lost 7 bases and the J segment 7 bases; nucleotides outside the gene matches: 7. Here the CDR3 reads CASNPGQGWNEQFF. The DNA for the CDR3 is TGTGCCAGCAACCCGGGACAGGGGTGGAATGAGCAGTTCTTC.

Only one count was recorded for this clone. The chain uses TRBV25-1 and TRBJ1-3; 8 nucleotides agree with TRBD1. Germline CDR1 reads MGHDK; CDR2 reads SYGVNS. The CDR3 consists of 14 residues. Trimming at V came to 10 bases and at J to 4 bases, leaving 9 bases not matched to a gene. CDR3 nucleotide sequence: TGTGCCAAGCGACAGGGGTCAAGCGGAAACACCATATATTTT. Its protein product is CAKRQGSSGNTIYF.

The chain recombines TRBV5-6 with TRBJ2-7; D might be TRBD1 (5 bases). Per germline, CDR1 SGHDT and CDR2 YYEEEE. CDR3 length: 15 amino acids. Trimming removed 3 bases at V and 0 bases at J, with 13 bases between. CDR3 amino acids: CASSYYRISSYEQYF. In nucleotides, the CDR3 is TGTGCCAGCAGCTATTACAGGATAAGCTCCTACGAGCAGTACTTC.

This chain connects TRBV15 to TRBJ2-7; a possible D gene is TRBD2 (6 bases). The CDR3 extends over 15 amino acids. CDR1 LNHNV and CDR2 YYDKDF come from the germline V gene (reference sequence). V gave up 0 bases and J gave up 5 bases, with 14 bases separating them. The CDR3 region is CATSRDRGFLDEQYF. CDR3 bases: TGTGCCACCAGCAGAGATCGGGGGTTTCTCGACGAGCAGTACTTC. The full variable domain, with the rest looked up from reference TRBV15 and TRBJ2-7, is DAMVIQNPRYQVTQFGKPVTLSCSQTLNHNVMYWYQQKSSQAPKLLFHYYDKDFNNEADTPDNFQSRRPNTSFCFLDIRSPGLGDTAMYLCATSRDRGFLDEQYFGPGTRLTVT.

The chain uses TRBV18 and TRBJ1-5; perhaps TRBD1 as D (5 bases). CDR1 and CDR2 from the germline V gene are KGHSH and LQKENI. This CDR3 comprises 15 residues. The V and J ends lost 0 bases and 5 bases respectively, with 11 bases between them. The CDR3 region has the DNA TGTGCCAGCTCACCACCGGGGCACAACTATCAGCCCCAGCATTTT. It specifies CASSPPGHNYQPQHF. The full variable domain, in which reference TRBV18 and TRBJ1-5 provide the parts outside the CDR3, is NAGVMQNPRHLVRRRGQEARLRCSPMKGHSHVYWYRQLPEEGLKFMVYLQKENIIDESGMPKERFSAEFPKEGPSILRIQQVVRGDSAAYFCASSPPGHNYQPQHFGDGTRLSIL.

The chain couples TRBV5-4 to TRBJ1-1; D is undetermined. Deletions cut 4 bases from V and 1 base from J, with 14 bases between. The CDR3 is made up of 15 amino acids. CDR1 and CDR2 (germline): SGHNT, YYREEE (reference sequence). The CDR3 is CASSANDGRNTEAFF. CDR3 bases: TGTGCCAGCAGCGCGAATGACGGGAGGAACACTGAAGCTTTCTTT.

The chain has TRBV6-1 and TRBJ1-5; maybe TRBD1 (5 bases). V was clipped by 2 bases and J by 5 bases, with 13 bases between them. The CDR3 has 15 residues. Germline V gene data show CDR1 as MNHNS and CDR2 as SASEGT. The CDR3, as DNA: TGTGCCAGCAGTGAAATAAACAGGAGCCATCAGCCCCAGCATTTT. It codes for CASSEINRSHQPQHF.

This chain links TRBV18 with TRBJ1-2; no reliable D call. Germline assignment: CDR1 KGHSH and CDR2 LQKENI. There are 15 residues in the CDR3. V lost 3 bases and J 0 bases, leaving 11 bases between the germline ends. The chain's CDR3 is CASSPMESSNYGYTF. In DNA, the CDR3 is TGTGCCAGCTCACCGATGGAGAGTTCTAACTATGGCTACACCTTC.

This chain joins TRBV5-4 and TRBJ2-3; 7 nucleotides line up with TRBD2. Per germline, CDR1 SGHNT and CDR2 YYREEE (reference sequence). V dropped 3 bases and J dropped 3; count of bases not matched to a gene: 13. This CDR3 has 17 amino acids. The CDR3 here is CASSSLTSALGTDTQYF. The CDR3 nucleotides read TGTGCCAGCAGCTCGTTAACTAGCGCATTAGGGACAGATACGCAGTATTTT.

CDR3 protein: CASMLTQGNTEAFF. The DNA for the CDR3 is TGTGCCAGCATGCTAACACAGGGGAACACTGAAGCTTTCTTT. The rearrangement links TRBV11-2 to TRBJ1-1; D perhaps matches TRBD1 (6 bases). The length of the CDR3 is 14 residues. Germline CDR1 and CDR2: SGHAT and FQNNGV. Trimming cost V 7 bases and J 1 base, with 13 bases left between them.